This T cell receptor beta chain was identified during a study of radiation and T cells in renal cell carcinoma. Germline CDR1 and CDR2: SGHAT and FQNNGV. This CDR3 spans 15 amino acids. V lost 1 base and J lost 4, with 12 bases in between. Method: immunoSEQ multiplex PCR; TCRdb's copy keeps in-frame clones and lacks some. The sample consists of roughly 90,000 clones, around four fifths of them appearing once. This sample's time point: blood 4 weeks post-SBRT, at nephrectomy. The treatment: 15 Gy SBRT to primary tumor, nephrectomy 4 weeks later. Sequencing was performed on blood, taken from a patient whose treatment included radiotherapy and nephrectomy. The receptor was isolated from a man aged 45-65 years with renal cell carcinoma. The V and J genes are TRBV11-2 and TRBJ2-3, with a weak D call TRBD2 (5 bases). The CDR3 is CASSLGSGIPDTQYF. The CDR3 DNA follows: TGTGCCAGCAGCTTAGGTTCGGGGATTCCAGATACGCAGTATTTT.